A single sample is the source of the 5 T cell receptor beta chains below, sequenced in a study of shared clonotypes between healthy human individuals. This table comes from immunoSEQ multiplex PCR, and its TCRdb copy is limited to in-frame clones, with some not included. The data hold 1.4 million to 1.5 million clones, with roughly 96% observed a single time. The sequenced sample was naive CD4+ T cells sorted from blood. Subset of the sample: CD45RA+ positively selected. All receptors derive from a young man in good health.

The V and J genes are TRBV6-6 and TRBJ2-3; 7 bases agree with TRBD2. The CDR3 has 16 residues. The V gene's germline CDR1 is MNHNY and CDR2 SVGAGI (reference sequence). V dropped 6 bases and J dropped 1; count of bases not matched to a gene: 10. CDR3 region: CASSGRLADRTDTQYF. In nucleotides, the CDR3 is TGTGCCAGCAGCGGAAGACTAGCAGATCGCACAGATACGCAGTATTTT.

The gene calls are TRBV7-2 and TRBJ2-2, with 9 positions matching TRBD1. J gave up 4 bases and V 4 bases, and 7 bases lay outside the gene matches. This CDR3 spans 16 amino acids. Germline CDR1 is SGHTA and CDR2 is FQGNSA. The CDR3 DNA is TGTGCCAGCAGCTCCTTTTGGACAGGGGTCACCGGGGAGCTGTTTTTT. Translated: CASSSFWTGVTGELFF.

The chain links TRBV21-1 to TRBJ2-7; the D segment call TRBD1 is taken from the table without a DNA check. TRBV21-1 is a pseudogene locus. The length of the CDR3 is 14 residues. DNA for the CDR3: TGTGCCAGCAGCAAAGTCTCCAGGACCTACGAGCAGTACTTC. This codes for CASSKVSRTYEQYF.

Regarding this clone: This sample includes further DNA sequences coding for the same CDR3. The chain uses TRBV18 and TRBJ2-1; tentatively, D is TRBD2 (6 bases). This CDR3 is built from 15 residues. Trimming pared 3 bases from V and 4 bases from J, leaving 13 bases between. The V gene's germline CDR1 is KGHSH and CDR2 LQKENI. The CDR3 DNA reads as TGTGCCAGCTCACCGAACGGAGGGCCGTACAATGAGCAGTTCTTC. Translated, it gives CASSPNGGPYNEQFF.

This CDR3 is CSEVEGSETQYF. CDR3 in DNA: TGCAGCGAAGTGGAGGGGAGCGAGACCCAGTACTTC. The chain joins TRBV29-1 to TRBJ2-5; TRBD2 might be the D (6 bases). V lost 7 bases to trimming and J lost 5 bases, with 14 bases between them. CDR3 size: 12 residues. Germline V gives CDR1 SQVTM, CDR2 ANQGSEA.